Listed below are T cell receptor beta chains from one sample, sequenced in a study of T cells after somatic rescue of genetic block. Libraries were prepared by immunoSEQ multiplex PCR; TCRdb keeps only in-frame clonotypes and omits some of them. The sample contains just over 14,000 clones, approximately 70% of which appear only once. The sequenced sample consisted of peripheral blood mononuclear cells (PBMCs). Receptors were obtained from a boy between 10 and 17 years old. The CDR3 runs from the conserved cysteine through the conserved F or W. The D gene is left open where the match is weak. Only some rows state a clone size, as once, few, many or a class for expanded clones.

J gene | V gene | D gene | clone size | CDR3 length | CDR3 protein | CDR3 DNA
TRBJ2-3 | TRBV7-9 | . | . | 12 | CASSLGTDTQYF | TGTGCCAGCAGCTTAGGCACAGATACGCAGTATTTT
TRBJ1-4 | TRBV7-2 | TRBD1 | . | 16 | CASSLRQGVTNEKLFF | TGTGCCAGCAGCCTCCGACAGGGGGTAACTAATGAAAAACTGTTTTTT
TRBJ1-2 | TRBV29-1 | . | once | 15 | CSVAARGRSEYGYTF | TGCAGCGTCGCCGCCCGGGGGAGGAGTGAGTATGGCTACACCTTC
TRBJ1-2 | TRBV2 | TRBD1 | . | 14 | CASSLTPQGNGYTF | TGTGCCAGCAGTTTGACCCCACAGGGGAATGGCTACACCTTC
TRBJ2-3 | TRBV7-9 | . | . | 11 | CASSLAGTQYF | TGTGCCAGCAGCTTGGCAGGGACGCAGTATTTT
TRBJ1-5 | TRBV6-6 | . | . | 14 | CASRSSPSNQPQHF | TGTGCCAGCAGGTCCTCGCCTAGCAATCAGCCCCAGCATTTT
TRBJ1-4 | TRBV6-6 | . | . | 14 | CASSYWGTNEKLFF | TGTGCCAGCAGTTATTGGGGGACTAATGAAAAACTGTTTTTT
TRBJ1-6 | TRBV19 | TRBD1 | . | 17 | CASSPRTGSSYNSPLHF | TGTGCCAGTAGCCCCAGGACAGGGAGCTCCTATAATTCACCCCTCCACTTT
TRBJ2-7 | TRBV6-5 | . | . | 14 | CASSYSSASYEQYF | TGTGCCAGCAGTTACTCGTCGGCAAGCTACGAGCAGTACTTC
TRBJ2-3 | TRBV7-2 | TRBD2 | . | 18 | CASSLWTSGSQSTDTQYF | TGTGCCAGCAGCTTATGGACTAGCGGGAGTCAGTCGACAGATACGCAGTATTTT
TRBJ2-6 | TRBV18 | . | . | 14 | CASSSGSGANVLTF | TGTGCCAGCTCGTCAGGCTCTGGGGCCAACGTCCTGACTTTC
TRBJ2-7 | TRBV30 | . | . | 14 | CAWIPTSPNYEQYF | TGTGCCTGGATTCCGACCTCTCCGAATTACGAGCAGTACTTC
TRBJ2-3 | TRBV6-6 | . | . | 16 | CASSFFLHSITDTQYF | TGTGCCAGCAGTTTCTTCCTGCACAGTATCACAGATACGCAGTATTTT
TRBJ2-2 | TRBV11-2 | . | . | 15 | CASSPTVLDTGELFF | TGTGCCAGCAGCCCGACAGTCCTAGACACCGGGGAGCTGTTTTTT
TRBJ1-2 | TRBV7-3 | . | . | 13 | CASSLMTGDGYTF | TGTGCCAGCAGCTTAATGACAGGCGATGGCTACACCTTC
TRBJ2-2 | TRBV7-8 | TRBD2 | . | 13 | CASRRERDGELFF | TGTGCCAGCAGACGGGAGCGGGACGGGGAGCTGTTTTTT
TRBJ2-7 | TRBV19 | . | . | 15 | CASSIPGHPLYEQYF | TGTGCCAGTAGTATCCCGGGACACCCTCTCTACGAGCAGTACTTC
TRBJ2-6 | TRBV5-5 | . | . | 15 | CASSLGPSGANVLTF | TGTGCCAGCAGCCTTGGACCGTCTGGGGCCAACGTCCTGACTTTC
TRBJ2-4 | TRBV29-1 | . | . | 14 | CSVGGGLAKNIQYF | TGCAGCGTTGGCGGAGGGTTAGCCAAAAACATTCAGTACTTC
TRBJ1-5 | TRBV6-1 | . | . | 17 | CASSDRDILPGNQPQHF | TGTGCCAGCAGTGACCGGGACATCCTACCGGGCAATCAGCCCCAGCATTTT
TRBJ2-1 | TRBV7-9 | . | few | 14 | CASSPIAATREQFF | TGTGCCAGCAGCCCCATAGCGGCTACCCGGGAGCAGTTCTTC
TRBJ1-3 | TRBV18 | . | . | 16 | CASSPPHRSTGNTIYF | TGTGCCAGCTCACCACCCCACCGCTCAACTGGAAACACCATATATTTT
TRBJ2-3 | TRBV29-1 | . | . | 12 | CSLGRRGDTQYF | TGCAGCCTAGGGAGGCGGGGAGATACGCAGTATTTT
TRBJ2-7 | TRBV6-4 | . | once | 14 | CASSVAGPTYEQYF | TGTGCCAGCAGTGTGGCTGGCCCCACCTACGAGCAGTACTTC
TRBJ1-2 | TRBV6-6 | . | few | 14 | CASQPDRNPYGYTF | TGTGCCAGCCAGCCTGACCGGAACCCCTATGGCTACACCTTC
TRBJ1-5 | TRBV30 | . | . | 13 | CAWSVGARQPQHF | TGTGCCTGGAGTGTGGGGGCCCGTCAGCCCCAGCATTTT
TRBJ1-4 | TRBV25-1 | TRBD1 | . | 15 | CASSETGGPNEKLFF | TGTGCCAGCAGTGAAACAGGGGGCCCTAATGAAAAACTGTTTTTT
TRBJ2-7 | TRBV29-1 | . | . | 14 | CSALLTFPPYEQYF | TGCAGCGCTCTTTTGACTTTCCCCCCCTACGAGCAGTACTTC
TRBJ2-7 | TRBV28 | TRBD1 | . | 14 | CASREGQGLNEQYF | TGTGCCAGCAGAGAAGGACAGGGTCTGAACGAGCAGTACTTC
TRBJ2-3 | TRBV25-1 | . | . | 15 | CASSGRGRFTDTQYF | TGTGCCAGCAGTGGTAGGGGAAGGTTCACAGATACGCAGTATTTT
TRBJ2-4 | TRBV6-5 | . | . | 13 | CASSRAGVNIQYF | TGTGCCAGCAGCCGCGCCGGGGTAAACATTCAGTACTTC
TRBJ2-4 | TRBV11-2 | TRBD2 | . | 18 | CASSLRLAGGLAKNIQYF | TGTGCCAGCAGCTTAAGACTAGCGGGGGGGCTAGCCAAAAACATTCAGTACTTC
TRBJ2-4 | TRBV9 | . | . | 16 | CASSVISKLAKNIQYF | TGTGCCAGCAGCGTAATCAGCAAACTAGCCAAAAACATTCAGTACTTC
TRBJ1-2 | TRBV29-1 | TRBD1 | once | 13 | CSVQGVLNYGYTF | TGCAGCGTCCAGGGGGTGCTTAACTATGGCTACACCTTC
TRBJ1-2 | TRBV18 | . | . | 14 | CASSPVKPNYGYTF | TGTGCCAGCTCACCGGTCAAACCTAACTATGGCTACACCTTC
TRBJ1-4 | TRBV6-1 | TRBD1 | few | 15 | CASSKDRGPNEKLFF | TGTGCCAGCAGTAAAGACAGGGGACCTAATGAAAAACTGTTTTTT
TRBJ1-1 | TRBV6-5 | TRBD1 | . | 16 | CASSYSNRGVNTEAFF | TGTGCCAGCAGTTACAGCAACAGGGGAGTGAACACTGAAGCTTTCTTT
TRBJ1-5 | TRBV28 | . | . | 15 | CASSSLQGSNQPQHF | TGTGCCAGCAGTTCCTTGCAGGGTAGCAATCAGCCCCAGCATTTT
TRBJ1-3 | TRBV30 | . | few | 12 | CASTKAGNTIYF | TGTGCCTCTACAAAGGCTGGAAACACCATATATTTT
TRBJ2-7 | TRBV5-1 | TRBD1 | . | 14 | CASSRDRGPYEQYF | TGCGCCAGCAGCCGCGACAGGGGGCCCTACGAGCAGTACTTC
TRBJ2-1 | TRBV19 | . | . | 13 | CASSIGPYNEQFF | TGTGCCAGTAGTATCGGACCTTACAATGAGCAGTTCTTC
TRBJ2-7 | TRBV9 | . | medium-sized | 15 | CASSVEGREENEQYF | TGTGCCAGCAGCGTAGAAGGCAGGGAGGAGAACGAGCAGTACTTC
TRBJ2-6 | TRBV18 | . | . | 15 | CASSPVSSGANVLTF | TGTGCCAGCTCACCAGTTAGCTCTGGGGCCAACGTCCTGACTTTC
TRBJ2-5 | TRBV6-1 | TRBD2 | . | 15 | CASSATSVYQETQYF | TGTGCCAGCAGTGCGACTAGCGTCTACCAAGAGACCCAGTACTTC
TRBJ1-1 | TRBV5-3 | . | . | 15 | CASSSWGFMNTEAFF | TGTGCCAGCAGCTCCTGGGGGTTTATGAACACTGAAGCTTTCTTT
TRBJ1-4 | TRBV4-2 | . | . | 15 | CASSPPRGLGEKLFF | TGTGCCAGCAGCCCCCCTCGGGGGTTAGGTGAAAAACTGTTTTTT
TRBJ1-6 | TRBV18 | . | . | 13 | CASSTDLDSPLHF | TGTGCCAGCTCAACGGACTTGGATTCACCCCTCCACTTT
TRBJ2-7 | TRBV27 | . | . | 14 | CASSRSGTLGEQYF | TGTGCCAGCAGTCGATCCGGGACCCTGGGGGAGCAGTACTTC
TRBJ2-7 | TRBV5-6 | TRBD1 | . | 15 | CASSLEGTGGYEQYF | TGTGCCAGCAGCTTGGAGGGGACAGGAGGCTACGAGCAGTACTTC
TRBJ2-2 | TRBV2 | . | . | 13 | CASSGAATGELFF | TGTGCCAGCAGTGGGGCGGCCACCGGGGAGCTGTTTTTT
TRBJ2-1 | TRBV18 | TRBD2 | . | 15 | CASSPRLAGYNEQFF | TGTGCCAGCTCACCACGACTAGCAGGCTACAATGAGCAGTTCTTC
TRBJ2-7 | TRBV6-6 | . | . | 13 | CASSPASSYEQYF | TGTGCCAGCAGTCCCGCCAGTTCCTACGAGCAGTACTTC
TRBJ2-1 | TRBV12-5 | TRBD2 | . | 17 | CASGLSLGTSVYNEQFF | TGTGCTAGTGGTTTGTCCCTCGGGACTAGCGTCTACAATGAGCAGTTCTTC
TRBJ2-1 | TRBV5-4 | TRBD2 | . | 15 | CASSLGLAGNTEQFF | TGTGCCAGCAGCTTGGGGCTAGCGGGTAACACTGAGCAGTTCTTC
TRBJ2-5 | TRBV4-1 | TRBD2 | few | 17 | CASSLLASGRAMETQYF | TGCGCCAGCAGCCTCTTGGCTAGCGGGAGGGCCATGGAGACCCAGTACTTC
TRBJ2-3 | TRBV19 | . | once | 17 | CASSRGVRGSSTDTQYF | TGTGCCAGTAGTAGGGGGGTTCGGGGTTCTAGCACAGATACGCAGTATTTT
TRBJ2-7 | TRBV5-1 | . | . | 14 | CASSLAPQAYEQYF | TGCGCCAGCAGCTTGGCCCCCCAGGCCTACGAGCAGTACTTC